This TCR beta chain appears in the sequencing data of a study of OX40 agonist ivuxolimab in advanced cancers. Across the study: Patients were dosed with the agonistic anti-OX40 (CD134) antibody ivuxolimab. Age averaged roughly 60 years (range about 23 to 85), and more than 80% were male. All patients had ivuxolimab intravenously every 2 weeks at 0.01 to 10 mg/kg. General observations from the study: Relative to CD4+ cells, CD8+ T cells on average had more expanded clones.

Of note for this clone: Its target is not known. Other nucleotide sequences from this sample produce the same CDR3.

This CDR3 comprises 17 residues. Germline V gene data show CDR1 as SGHNT and CDR2 as YYREEE (reference sequence). V shed 1 base, J shed 10 bases, and the junction held 14 bases outside the gene matches. Here immunoSEQ multiplex PCR was the method, and the copy in TCRdb shows in-frame clones only, minus some. This sample has about 62,000 clones, with roughly 90% found just once. Sample: CD4+ or CD8+ T cells sorted from blood, taken in a trial of the OX40 agonist ivuxolimab. This receptor was identified in an adult with an advanced solid tumor such as melanoma, head and neck, liver or kidney cancer. The chain employs TRBV5-4 and TRBJ1-6, with TRBD1 identical over 7 bases. CDR3 coding DNA: TGTGCCAGCAGCTTGTTCGGGGCGGACAGGTCACGATCACCCCTCCACTTT. It is translated as CASSLFGADRSRSPLHF.